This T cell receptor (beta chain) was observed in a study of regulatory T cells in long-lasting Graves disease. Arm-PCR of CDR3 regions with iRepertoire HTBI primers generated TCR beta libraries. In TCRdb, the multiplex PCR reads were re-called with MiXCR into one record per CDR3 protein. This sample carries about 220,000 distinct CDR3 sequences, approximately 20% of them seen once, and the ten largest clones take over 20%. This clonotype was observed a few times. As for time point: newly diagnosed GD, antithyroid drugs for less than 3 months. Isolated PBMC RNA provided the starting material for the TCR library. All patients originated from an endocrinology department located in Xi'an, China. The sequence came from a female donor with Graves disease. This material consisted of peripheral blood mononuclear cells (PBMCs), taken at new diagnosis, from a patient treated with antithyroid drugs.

This CDR3 is CASSDVAGSTDTQYF. The CDR3 DNA reads as TGTGCCAGCAGTGATGTAGCGGGGTCCACAGATACGCAGTATTTT. The rearrangement joins TRBV6-2 or TRBV6-3 to TRBJ2-3, with 8 bases matching TRBD2. V was clipped by 5 bases and J by 2 bases; unmatched bases: 6. The CDR3 spans 15 residues. Germline CDR1 is MNHEY and CDR2 is SVGEGT.